Following are 30 T cell receptor beta chains from one sample sequenced in a study of PD-L1 blockade in urothelial cancer. Sequencing was performed with immunoSEQ multiplex PCR; in TCRdb, only in-frame clones are kept and a portion is missing. The table lists 25,000 to 35,000 clones, approximately 89% of them singletons, with approximately 3.1% in the top ten. The source material was PBMCs, sampled around atezolizumab (anti-PD-L1) treatment. The source of these receptors is a man aged 50-59 years with urothelial cancer.

CDR3 sequence: CSVRGGTPRSYEQYF. The DNA of the CDR3 is TGCAGCGTCCGGGGAGGGACACCCCGCTCCTACGAGCAGTACTTC. The genes are TRBV29-1 and TRBJ2-7; tentative D call: TRBD2 (7 bases). The V gene's germline CDR1 is SQVTM and CDR2 ANQGSEA. CDR3 length: 15 amino acids. Trimming removed 6 bases from V and 0 bases from J, with 18 bases in between.

The CDR3 region has the DNA TGTGCCAGCAGCTTAAGCAATGGGCGCAATGAGCAGTTCTTC. This sequence encodes CASSLSNGRNEQFF. The chain couples TRBV7-2 to TRBJ2-1, with no clear D. Trimming took 2 bases from V and 6 from J, leaving 11 bases between them. The CDR3 runs to 14 residues. In germline, CDR1 is SGHTA, CDR2 FQGNSA.

The gene calls are TRBV28 and TRBJ2-7; no firm D call. The CDR3 length is 11 residues. Trimming cost V 5 bases and J 3 bases, with 5 bases left between them. Germline CDR1 is MDHEN and CDR2 is SYDVKM. CDR3 DNA: TGTGCCAGCAGTACCTACTACGAGCAGTACTTC. Translating gives CASSTYYEQYF. The whole variable domain, remainder taken from reference TRBV28 and TRBJ2-7, is DVKVTQSSRYLVKRTGEKVFLECVQDMDHENMFWYRQDPGLGLRLIYFSYDVKMKEKGDIPEGYSVSREKKERFSLILESASTNQTSMYLCASSTYYEQYFGPGTRLTVT.

With regard to this clone: The junction does not match germline at one end; this may be a read error. V and J are TRBV7-7 and TRBJ2-5; TRBD2 is a possible D gene (6 bases). The CDR3 consists of 15 residues. Germline assignment: CDR1 SSHAT and CDR2 FNYEAQ (reference sequence). CDR3 region: CASSPSGRGQETQYF. The DNA for the CDR3 is TGTGCTAGCAGCCCCAGCGGACGGGGGCAAGAGACCCAGTACTTC.

The chain has TRBV28 and TRBJ2-2; D gene uncertain. V was cut by 1 base and J by 1 base, with 7 bases left in between. CDR1 and CDR2 from the germline V gene are MDHEN and SYDVKM. The CDR3 spans 15 residues. CDR3 loop: CASSLLYKNTGELFF. The CDR3 nucleotides are TGTGCCAGCAGTTTATTGTACAAGAACACCGGGGAGCTGTTTTTT.

The V gene is TRBV7-9, the J gene TRBJ1-5; TRBD1 matches at 8 bases. Per the germline V gene, CDR1 is SEHNR and CDR2 is FQNEAQ (reference sequence). V shed 3 bases and J 5 bases; nucleotides not matched to a gene: 6. CDR3 length equals 15 residues. CDR3 in DNA: TGTGCCAGCAGCTTGGGACCAGGGGGCCATCAGCCCCAGCATTTT. This translates into CASSLGPGGHQPQHF.

The rearrangement uses TRBV7-2 and TRBJ1-5; 8 bases align to TRBD1. The CDR3 loop spans 15 amino acids. Germline values: CDR1 SGHTA, CDR2 FQGNSA. The V gene end was trimmed by 4 bases and the J gene end by 3 bases; junction bases not matched to a gene: 5. The CDR3 sequence: CASSSTGALNQPQHF. The CDR3 nucleotides are TGTGCCAGCAGCTCGACAGGGGCCCTCAATCAGCCCCAGCATTTT.

The V call is TRBV29-1, the J call TRBJ2-7; D is ambiguous. Germline values: CDR1 SQVTM, CDR2 ANQGSEA. The CDR3 is 13 amino acids. V was cut by 1 base and J by 1 base, with 8 bases left in between. CDR3 nucleotide sequence: TGCAGCGTTGAAGGTACAGCATCCTACGAGCAGTACTTC. Translated, it gives CSVEGTASYEQYF.

The V call is TRBV6-1, the J call TRBJ2-1; TRBD2 matches at 7 bases. The length of the CDR3 is 12 residues. The ends lost 0 bases at V and 11 bases at J; junction bases unmatched: 1. Germline V gives CDR1 MNHNS, CDR2 SASEGT. For the CDR3, the DNA is TGTGCCAGCAGTGAAGCGCGGGGGAAGCAGTTCTTC. This translates into CASSEARGKQFF.

This clone showed up just once. This chain links TRBV25-1 with TRBJ1-5, with 10 bases aligning to TRBD1. The J segment lost 6 bases and the V segment lost 8 bases, leaving 4 bases of the junction unmatched. Germline V gene sequence: CDR1 MGHDK, CDR2 SYGVNS. The CDR3 runs to 13 residues. CDR3 region: CASGQGVGQPQHF. CDR3 DNA sequence: TGTGCCAGCGGACAGGGGGTAGGTCAGCCCCAGCATTTT.

The rearrangement links TRBV30 to TRBJ1-5, with a possible D match to TRBD1 (6 bases). The CDR3 consists of 19 residues. CDR1 GTSNPN and CDR2 SVGIG come from the germline V gene (reference sequence). Trimming removed 2 bases from V and 1 base from J, with 24 bases in between. The CDR3 sequence is CAWSRSFGGRERSNQPQHF. The CDR3 DNA reads TGTGCCTGGAGTAGGTCTTTTGGGGGCCGGGAAAGAAGCAATCAGCCCCAGCATTTT.

The V and J genes are TRBV7-8 and TRBJ2-1; D possibly corresponds to TRBD1 (7 bases). This CDR3 is built from 15 residues. From germline, CDR1 is SGHVS and CDR2 FQNEAQ. V was trimmed by 2 bases and J by 6 bases, leaving 14 bases between them. CDR3 protein: CASSLSRGVINEQFF. In nucleotides, the CDR3 is TGTGCCAGCAGCTTAAGCAGGGGGGTCATCAATGAGCAGTTCTTC.

The chain recombines TRBV9 with TRBJ2-1; no firm D call. In germline, CDR1 is SGDLS, CDR2 YYNGEE. The CDR3 spans 12 residues. V lost 4 bases to trimming and J lost 7 bases, with 9 bases between them. The CDR3 sequence: CASSSSGNEQFF. The CDR3 DNA follows: TGTGCCAGCAGCTCCTCCGGTAATGAGCAGTTCTTC.

CDR3 nucleotide sequence: TGTGCCAGCAGTTGGACAGGCTATCAGCCCCAGCATTTT. Translated, it gives CASSWTGYQPQHF. V gene TRBV27 combines with J gene TRBJ1-5, with TRBD1 matching 7 bases. CDR3 length: 13 residues. V was pared by 4 bases and J by 5 bases, with 2 bases of the junction left unmatched. Germline assignment: CDR1 MNHEY and CDR2 SMNVEV (reference sequence).

The rearrangement uses TRBV6-5 and TRBJ1-1, with D possibly being TRBD1 (5 bases). Germline-derived CDR1 and CDR2 are MNHEY and SVGAGI. V shed 0 bases and J shed 2 bases, with 10 bases lying between them. There are 15 residues in the CDR3. The CDR3 region has the DNA TGTGCCAGCAGTTACTCAGGGCAGGGCAACACTGAAGCTTTCTTT. Its protein product is CASSYSGQGNTEAFF.

This clone was detected a few times. The genes are TRBV7-2 and TRBJ1-2; perhaps TRBD1 as D (6 bases). CDR1 and CDR2 from the germline V gene are SGHTA and FQGNSA. Between the trimmed V and J ends, which lost 1 base and 4 bases, there was a span of 13 bases. The CDR3 runs 15 residues. CDR3 coding DNA: TGTGCCAGCAGCTTAGAGGATGGACAGTCCTATGGCTACACCTTC. This gives the protein CASSLEDGQSYGYTF.

The V gene is TRBV29-1, the J gene TRBJ1-1, with D unresolved. The CDR3 has 11 amino acids. Germline values: CDR1 SQVTM, CDR2 ANQGSEA. V was clipped by 4 bases and J by 3 bases, with 6 bases between them. The CDR3 bases are TGCAGCGTTGTCACTCACACTGAAGCTTTCTTT. Protein product: CSVVTHTEAFF. The full variable domain, its missing parts supplied by reference TRBV29-1 and TRBJ1-1, is SAVISQKPSRDICQRGTSLTIQCQVDSQVTMMFWYRQQPGQSLTLIATANQGSEATYESGFVIDKFPISRPNLTFSTLTVSNMSPEDSSIYLCSVVTHTEAFFGQGTRLTVV.

This clone appeared once. This CDR3 is CASSSSTGIGGYTF. The DNA for the CDR3 is TGTGCCAGCAGTTCCTCAACAGGGATCGGTGGCTACACCTTC. The V call is TRBV27, the J call TRBJ1-2; D perhaps matches TRBD1 (6 bases). V lost 4 bases, J lost 7 bases, and 16 bases lay in between. Germline V CDR1 and CDR2: MNHEY, SMNVEV (reference sequence). The length of the CDR3 is 14 residues.

This chain links TRBV5-1 with TRBJ2-1; 8 nucleotides align to TRBD1. Germline CDR1 and CDR2: SGHRS and YFSETQ. V shed 1 base, J shed 6 bases, and the junction held 0 bases outside the gene matches. The CDR3 has 13 residues. This CDR3 reads CASSLTGGNEQFF. CDR3 sequence (DNA): TGCGCCAGCAGCTTGACAGGGGGCAATGAGCAGTTCTTC.

The V and J genes are TRBV5-4 and TRBJ2-1; TRBD2 agrees at 7 bases. This CDR3 contains 15 residues. V dropped 4 bases and J dropped 1; count of bases not matched to a gene: 5. Germline assignment: CDR1 SGHNT and CDR2 YYREEE (reference sequence). CDR3 coding DNA: TGTGCCAGCAGCGCGTCTAGCGGATCCTACAATGAGCAGTTCTTC. This translates into CASSASSGSYNEQFF.

The CDR3 spells CATSRNREIETQYF. DNA for the CDR3: TGTGCCACCAGCAGAAACCGAGAAATAGAGACCCAGTACTTC. J is TRBJ2-5 and V is TRBV15, with no clear D. The ends were cut back, 2 bases at V and 4 bases at J, with 11 bases in the middle. CDR1 is LNHNV and CDR2 is YYDKDF in the germline V gene (reference sequence). The CDR3 is 14 residues long.

This chain joins TRBV5-1 and TRBJ2-2; weak D call: TRBD1 (6 bases). The CDR3 spans 16 residues. The germline gives CDR1 SGHRS, CDR2 YFSETQ. The V and J ends lost 2 bases and 3 bases respectively, with 14 bases between them. CDR3 nucleotide sequence: TGCGCCAGCAGCTTTTTAGGACAGTTGGACACCGGGGAGCTGTTTTTT. This translates into CASSFLGQLDTGELFF.

V and J are TRBV27 and TRBJ2-1; D is unclear. CDR3 length equals 15 residues. Trimming shortened V by 2 bases and J by 4 bases, and 12 bases separated the two germline ends. From germline, CDR1 is MNHEY and CDR2 SMNVEV (reference sequence). Here the CDR3 reads CASSLTPELYNEQFF. DNA of the CDR3: TGTGCCAGCAGTTTAACCCCAGAATTGTACAATGAGCAGTTCTTC.

This rearrangement joins TRBV6-5 to TRBJ2-1; TRBD2 agrees at 8 bases. This CDR3 has 16 residues. The germline gives CDR1 MNHEY, CDR2 SVGAGI. V trimming: 0 bases; J trimming: 5 bases; junction bases outside the gene matches: 6. CDR3 sequence (DNA): TGTGCCAGCAGTTACTCCATCGGGGGGGCTAACAATGAGCAGTTCTTC. Its protein is CASSYSIGGANNEQFF.

Written as DNA, the CDR3 is TGCGCCAGCAGCCAAGTTGTCCTAGCGGGAGGTGGGCAGTTCTTC. Its protein product is CASSQVVLAGGGQFF. The chain employs TRBV4-1 and TRBJ2-1; 11 positions agree with TRBD2. Unmatched junction bases numbered 8, after V lost 1 base and J lost 12 bases. The germline gives CDR1 MGHRA, CDR2 YSYEKL. The CDR3 contains 15 residues.

The V gene is TRBV14, the J gene TRBJ2-5, with TRBD2 matching 10 bases. Germline V gives CDR1 SGHDN, CDR2 FVKESK. The J segment lost 1 base and the V segment lost 4 bases, leaving 6 bases of the junction unmatched. The CDR3 length is 16 residues. CDR3 sequence (DNA): TGTGCCAGCAGCCCCTACGGGACTAGCGTCCAAGAGACCCAGTACTTC. This gives the protein CASSPYGTSVQETQYF. Complete variable domain (other parts from reference TRBV14 and TRBJ2-5): EAGVTQFPSHSVIEKGQTVTLRCDPISGHDNLYWYRRVMGKEIKFLLHFVKESKQDESGMPNNRFLAERTGGTYSTLKVQPAELEDSGVYFCASSPYGTSVQETQYFGPGTRLLVL.

The chain employs TRBV11-2 and TRBJ1-5, with 8 positions matching TRBD1. The germline V gene encodes CDR1 SGHAT and CDR2 FQNNGV. The junction had 5 bases not matched to a gene; V was cut back by 1 base and J by 3 bases. This CDR3 region has 16 residues. As DNA, the CDR3 is TGTGCCAGCAGCTTAGGCGGGACAGGAGACAATCAGCCCCAGCATTTT. Encoded protein: CASSLGGTGDNQPQHF.

This clone was counted between two and nine times. The chain is built from TRBV14 and TRBJ2-3; weak D call: TRBD2 (6 bases). Germline V lookup: CDR1 SGHDN, CDR2 FVKESK. There are 16 residues in the CDR3. V gave up 1 base and J gave up 4 bases, with 15 bases separating them. The CDR3 nucleotides are TGTGCCAGCAGCCAAGGGGCAGCGGGTCGAGCAGATACGCAGTATTTT. Protein sequence: CASSQGAAGRADTQYF. Full variable domain (outside the CDR3, taken from reference TRBV14 and TRBJ2-3): EAGVTQFPSHSVIEKGQTVTLRCDPISGHDNLYWYRRVMGKEIKFLLHFVKESKQDESGMPNNRFLAERTGGTYSTLKVQPAELEDSGVYFCASSQGAAGRADTQYFGPGTRLTVL.

This clone was picked up one time. The genes are TRBV4-2 and TRBJ1-2; 10 bases match TRBD1. Germline-derived CDR1 and CDR2 are LGHNA and YNFKEQ. V was clipped by 0 bases and J by 7 bases; unmatched bases: 5. The CDR3 contains 15 residues. The CDR3 nucleotides are TGTGCCAGCAGCCAAGAGGACAGGGGGTCGGTTGGCTACACCTTC. Its protein is CASSQEDRGSVGYTF.

The table lists this clone with a few counts. This rearrangement joins TRBV5-4 to TRBJ2-1, with 10 positions matching TRBD2. V lost 6 bases to trimming and J lost 4 bases; unmatched junction nucleotides: 7. The CDR3 has 15 amino acids. Per germline, CDR1 SGHNT and CDR2 YYREEE (reference sequence). CDR3 residues: CASTPGTSAYNEQFF. Here the CDR3 DNA reads TGTGCCAGCACCCCAGGGACTAGCGCTTACAATGAGCAGTTCTTC.